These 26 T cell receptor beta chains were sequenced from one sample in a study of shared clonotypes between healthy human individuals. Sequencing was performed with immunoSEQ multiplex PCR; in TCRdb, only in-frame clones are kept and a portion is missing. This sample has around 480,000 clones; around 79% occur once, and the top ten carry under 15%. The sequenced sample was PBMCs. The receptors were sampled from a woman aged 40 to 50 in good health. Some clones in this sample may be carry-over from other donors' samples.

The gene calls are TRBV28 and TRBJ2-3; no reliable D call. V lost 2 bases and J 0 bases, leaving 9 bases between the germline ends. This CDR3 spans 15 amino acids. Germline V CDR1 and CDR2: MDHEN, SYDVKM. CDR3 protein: CASSLPRRSTDTQYF. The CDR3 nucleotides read TGTGCCAGCAGTTTACCCCGCCGGAGCACAGATACGCAGTATTTT.

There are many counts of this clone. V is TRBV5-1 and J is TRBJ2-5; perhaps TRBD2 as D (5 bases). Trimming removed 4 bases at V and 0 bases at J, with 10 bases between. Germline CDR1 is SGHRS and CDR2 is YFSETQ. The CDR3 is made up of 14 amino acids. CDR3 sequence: CASSETRNQETQYF. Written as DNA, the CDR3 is TGCGCCAGCAGCGAAACTAGAAACCAAGAGACCCAGTACTTC.

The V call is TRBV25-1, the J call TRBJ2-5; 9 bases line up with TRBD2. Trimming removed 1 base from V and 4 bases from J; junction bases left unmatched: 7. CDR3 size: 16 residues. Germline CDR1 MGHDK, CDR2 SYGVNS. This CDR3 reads CASSEWVREGTETQYF. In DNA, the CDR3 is TGTGCCAGCAGTGAATGGGTGCGGGAGGGCACAGAGACCCAGTACTTC. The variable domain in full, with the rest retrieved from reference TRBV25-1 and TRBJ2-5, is EADIYQTPRYLVIGTGKKITLECSQTMGHDKMYWYQQDPGMELHLIHYSYGVNSTEKGDLSSESTVSRIRTEHFPLTLESARPSHTSQYLCASSEWVREGTETQYFGPGTRLLVL.

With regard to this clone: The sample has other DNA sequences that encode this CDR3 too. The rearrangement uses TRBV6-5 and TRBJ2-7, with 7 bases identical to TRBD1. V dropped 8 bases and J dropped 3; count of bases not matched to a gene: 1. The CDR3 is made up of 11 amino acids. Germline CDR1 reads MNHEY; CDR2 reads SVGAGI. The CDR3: CASSGGYEQYF. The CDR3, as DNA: TGTGCCAGCTCAGGGGGCTACGAGCAGTACTTC.

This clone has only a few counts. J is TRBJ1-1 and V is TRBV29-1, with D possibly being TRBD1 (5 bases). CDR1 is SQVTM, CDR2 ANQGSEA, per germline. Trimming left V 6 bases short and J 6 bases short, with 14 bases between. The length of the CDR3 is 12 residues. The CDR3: CSVVTPGAEAFF. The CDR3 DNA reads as TGCAGCGTCGTCACCCCGGGGGCTGAAGCTTTCTTT.

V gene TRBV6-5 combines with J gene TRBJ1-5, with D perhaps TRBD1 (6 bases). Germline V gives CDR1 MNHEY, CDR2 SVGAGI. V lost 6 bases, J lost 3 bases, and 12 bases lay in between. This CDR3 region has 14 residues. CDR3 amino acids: CASSPDRYNQPQHF. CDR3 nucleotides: TGTGCCAGCAGCCCGGACAGATACAATCAGCCCCAGCATTTT.

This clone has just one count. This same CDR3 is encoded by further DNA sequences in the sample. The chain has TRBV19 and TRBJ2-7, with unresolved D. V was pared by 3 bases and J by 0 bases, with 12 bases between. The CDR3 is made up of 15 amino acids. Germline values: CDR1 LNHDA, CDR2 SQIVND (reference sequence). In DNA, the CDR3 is TGTGCCAGTAGTATTGGGCAGGCCAGCTCCTACGAGCAGTACTTC. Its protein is CASSIGQASSYEQYF.

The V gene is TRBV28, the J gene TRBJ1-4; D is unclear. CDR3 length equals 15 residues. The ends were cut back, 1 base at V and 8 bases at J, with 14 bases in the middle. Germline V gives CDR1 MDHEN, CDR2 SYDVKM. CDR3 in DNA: TGTGCCAGCAGTTTATTCGAGGCCTTGGGCGAAAAACTGTTTTTT. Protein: CASSLFEALGEKLFF.

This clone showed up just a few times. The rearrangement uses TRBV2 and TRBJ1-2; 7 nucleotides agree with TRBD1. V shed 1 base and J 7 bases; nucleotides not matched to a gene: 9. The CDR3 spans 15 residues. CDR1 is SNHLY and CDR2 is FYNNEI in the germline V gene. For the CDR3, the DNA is TGTGCCAGCAGTGAAGGGGAGGGGGCTCGTATTGGCTACACCTTC. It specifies CASSEGEGARIGYTF.

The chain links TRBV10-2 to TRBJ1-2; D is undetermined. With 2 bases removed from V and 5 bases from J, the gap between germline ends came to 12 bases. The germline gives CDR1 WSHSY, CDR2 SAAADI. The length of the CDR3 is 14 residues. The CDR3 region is CASSEGRRGYGYTF. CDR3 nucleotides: TGCGCCAGCAGTGAGGGCCGGCGAGGATATGGCTACACCTTC.

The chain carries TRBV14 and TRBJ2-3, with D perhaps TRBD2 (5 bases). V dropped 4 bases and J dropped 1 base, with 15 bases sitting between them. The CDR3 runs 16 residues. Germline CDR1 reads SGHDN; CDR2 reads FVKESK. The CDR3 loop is CASSRSPHSGTDTQYF. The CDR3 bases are TGTGCCAGCAGCCGAAGCCCACATAGCGGCACAGATACGCAGTATTTT.

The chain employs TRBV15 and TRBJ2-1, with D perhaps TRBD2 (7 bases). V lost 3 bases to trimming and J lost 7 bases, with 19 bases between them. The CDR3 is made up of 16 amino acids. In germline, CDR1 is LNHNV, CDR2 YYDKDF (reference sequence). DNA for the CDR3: TGTGCCACCAGCAGCCCCGCGGGGGAGGGGGGGAATGAGCAGTTCTTC. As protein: CATSSPAGEGGNEQFF.

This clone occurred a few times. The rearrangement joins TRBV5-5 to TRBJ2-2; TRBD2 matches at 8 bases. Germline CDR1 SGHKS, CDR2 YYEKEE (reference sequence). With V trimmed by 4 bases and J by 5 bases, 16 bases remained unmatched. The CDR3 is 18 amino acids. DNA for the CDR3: TGTGCCAGCAGCCAATTCCTCTCAGCGGGAGCCTCTACCGGGGAGCTGTTTTTT. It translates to CASSQFLSAGASTGELFF.

The DNA of the CDR3 is TGTGCCAGCAGCTGGGACAGGGAGACCCAGTACTTC. This encodes CASSWDRETQYF. The rearrangement uses TRBV11-1 and TRBJ2-5; TRBD1 matches 8 bases. Germline assignment: CDR1 SGHAT and CDR2 FQDESV (reference sequence). The junction had 0 bases not matched to a gene; V was cut back by 4 bases and J by 5 bases. CDR3 length: 12 residues.

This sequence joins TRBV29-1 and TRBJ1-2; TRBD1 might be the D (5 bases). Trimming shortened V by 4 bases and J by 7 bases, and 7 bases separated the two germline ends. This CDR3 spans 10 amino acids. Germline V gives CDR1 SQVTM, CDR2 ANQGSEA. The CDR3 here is CSVGGGGYTF. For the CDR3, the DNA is TGCAGCGTTGGCGGGGGTGGCTACACCTTC.

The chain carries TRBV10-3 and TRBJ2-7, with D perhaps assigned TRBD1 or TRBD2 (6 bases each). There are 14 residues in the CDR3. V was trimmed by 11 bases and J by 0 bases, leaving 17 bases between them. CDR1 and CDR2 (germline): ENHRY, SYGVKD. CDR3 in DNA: TGTGCCGTTCGTTTCGGGGGCGACTCCTACGAGCAGTACTTC. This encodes CAVRFGGDSYEQYF.

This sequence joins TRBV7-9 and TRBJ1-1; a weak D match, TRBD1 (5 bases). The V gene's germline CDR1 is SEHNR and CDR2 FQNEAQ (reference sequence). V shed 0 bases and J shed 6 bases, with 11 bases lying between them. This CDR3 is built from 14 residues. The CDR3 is CASSLAQARAEAFF. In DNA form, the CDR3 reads TGTGCCAGCAGCTTAGCACAGGCGAGGGCTGAAGCTTTCTTT.

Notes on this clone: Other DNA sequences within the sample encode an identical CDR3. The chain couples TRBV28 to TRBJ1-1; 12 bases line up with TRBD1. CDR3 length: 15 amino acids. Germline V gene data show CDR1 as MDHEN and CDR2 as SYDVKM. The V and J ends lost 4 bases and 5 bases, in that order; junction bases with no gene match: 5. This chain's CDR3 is CASSSPGQGATEAFF. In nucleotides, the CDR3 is TGTGCCAGCAGTTCCCCGGGACAGGGGGCGACTGAAGCTTTCTTT. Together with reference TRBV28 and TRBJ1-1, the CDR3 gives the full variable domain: DVKVTQSSRYLVKRTGEKVFLECVQDMDHENMFWYRQDPGLGLRLIYFSYDVKMKEKGDIPEGYSVSREKKERFSLILESASTNQTSMYLCASSSPGQGATEAFFGQGTRLTVV.

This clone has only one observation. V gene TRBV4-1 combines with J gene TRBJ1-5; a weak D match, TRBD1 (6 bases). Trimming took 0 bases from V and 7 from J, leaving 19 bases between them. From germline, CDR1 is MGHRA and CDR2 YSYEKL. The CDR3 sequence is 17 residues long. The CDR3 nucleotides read TGCGCCAGCAGCCAAGATCTTCCCAGGGGATCCGGCCAGCCCCAGCATTTT. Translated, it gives CASSQDLPRGSGQPQHF.

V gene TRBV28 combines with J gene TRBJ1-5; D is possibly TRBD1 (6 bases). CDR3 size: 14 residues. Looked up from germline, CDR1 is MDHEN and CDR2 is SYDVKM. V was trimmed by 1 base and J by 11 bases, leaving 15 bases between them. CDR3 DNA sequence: TGTGCCAGCAGTTTATTGGGGGCCCCAAAAGCCCAGCATTTT. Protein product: CASSLLGAPKAQHF.

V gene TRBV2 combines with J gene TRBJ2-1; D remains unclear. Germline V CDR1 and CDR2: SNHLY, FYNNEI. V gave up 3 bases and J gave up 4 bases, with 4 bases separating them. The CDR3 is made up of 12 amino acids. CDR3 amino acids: CASSDLYNEQFF. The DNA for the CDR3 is TGTGCCAGCAGTGACCTTTACAATGAGCAGTTCTTC.

CDR3 in amino acids: CSVSEIWNGELFF. CDR3 DNA: TGCAGCGTCTCGGAGATATGGAACGGGGAGCTGTTTTTT. This sequence joins TRBV29-1 and TRBJ2-2; D unresolved. This CDR3 contains 13 residues. In germline, CDR1 is SQVTM, CDR2 ANQGSEA. Trimming removed 6 bases from V and 7 bases from J, with 15 bases in between.

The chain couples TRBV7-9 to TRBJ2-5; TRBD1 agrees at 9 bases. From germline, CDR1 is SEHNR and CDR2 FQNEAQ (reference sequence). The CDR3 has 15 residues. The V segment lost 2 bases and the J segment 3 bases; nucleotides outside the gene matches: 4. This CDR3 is CASSLSTGGEETQYF. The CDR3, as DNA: TGTGCCAGCAGCTTATCCACAGGGGGCGAAGAGACCCAGTACTTC.

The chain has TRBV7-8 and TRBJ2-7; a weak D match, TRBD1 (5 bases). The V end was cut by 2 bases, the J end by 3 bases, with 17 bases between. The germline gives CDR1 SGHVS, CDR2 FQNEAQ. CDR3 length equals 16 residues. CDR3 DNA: TGTGCCAGCAGCTTATGGCCCCAGGGTACGTACTACGAGCAGTACTTC. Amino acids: CASSLWPQGTYYEQYF.

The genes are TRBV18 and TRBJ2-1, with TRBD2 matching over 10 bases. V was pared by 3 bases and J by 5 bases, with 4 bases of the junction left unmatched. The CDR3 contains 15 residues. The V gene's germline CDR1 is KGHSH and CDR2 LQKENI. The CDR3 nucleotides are TGTGCCAGCTCACCCGGACTAGCGGTCCACAATGAGCAGTTCTTC. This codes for CASSPGLAVHNEQFF.

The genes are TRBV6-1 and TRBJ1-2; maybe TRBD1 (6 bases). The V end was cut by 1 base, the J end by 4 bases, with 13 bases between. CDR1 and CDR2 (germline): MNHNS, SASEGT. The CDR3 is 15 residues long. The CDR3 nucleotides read TGTGCCAGCAGTGAAGTGCCGGGGGCAGGCTATGGCTACACCTTC. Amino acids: CASSEVPGAGYGYTF.